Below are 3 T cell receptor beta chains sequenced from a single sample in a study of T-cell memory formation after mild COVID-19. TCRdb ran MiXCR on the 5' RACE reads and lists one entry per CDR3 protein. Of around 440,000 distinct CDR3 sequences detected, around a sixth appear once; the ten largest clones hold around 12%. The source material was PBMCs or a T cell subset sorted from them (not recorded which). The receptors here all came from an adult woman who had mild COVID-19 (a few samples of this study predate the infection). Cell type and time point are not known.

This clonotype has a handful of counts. The CDR3 DNA follows: TGTGCCAGCAGTTCCCGGACTAGTAAAGCAGATACGCAGTATTTT. It is translated as CASSSRTSKADTQYF. The gene calls are TRBV6-5 and TRBJ2-3; 7 bases agree with TRBD2. CDR1 MNHEY and CDR2 SVGAGI come from the germline V gene. J lost 4 bases, V lost 4 bases, and 8 bases had no gene match. CDR3 length: 15 amino acids.

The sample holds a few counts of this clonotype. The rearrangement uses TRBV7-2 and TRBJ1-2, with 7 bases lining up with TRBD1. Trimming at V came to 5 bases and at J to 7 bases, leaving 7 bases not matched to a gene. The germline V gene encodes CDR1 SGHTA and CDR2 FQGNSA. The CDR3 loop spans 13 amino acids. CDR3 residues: CASSGAGGSGYTF. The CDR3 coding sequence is TGTGCCAGCAGCGGGGCAGGGGGTTCTGGCTACACCTTC.

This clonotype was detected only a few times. The CDR3 loop is CASSDSAESPQYF. DNA for the CDR3: TGTGCCAGCAGTGACTCTGCTGAATCCCCCCAGTACTTC. V is TRBV6-4 and J is TRBJ2-5; D is ambiguous. This CDR3 comprises 13 residues. Germline CDR1 reads MRHNA; CDR2 reads SNTAGT. The V end was cut by 0 bases, the J end by 9 bases, with 11 bases between.